The present TCR beta chain was sequenced within a study of Ad26.COV2.S vaccination and SARS-CoV-2 variants. About the study: Ad26.COV2.S was injected intramuscularly once or twice, 56 days apart.

Losses at the gene ends were 5 bases for V and 6 bases for J; bases not matched to a gene: 10. The CDR3 length is 16 residues. Germline V lookup: CDR1 SGHNT, CDR2 YENEEA. The study's findings and limits: Greater spike-specific TCR breadth was seen in vaccine recipients than in placebo recipients. Breadth and depth estimates from TCRs may understate total T cell responses.

Treatment indicated: 15 to 20 received Ad26.COV2.S at low or high dose, single or two shots; about 5 received placebo; per-sample allocation not given. Repertoires come from day 63 after the first vaccine or placebo injection. Concerning this clone: Its cognate antigen is unknown.

Only in-frame clones appear in the TCRdb table, and some are missing; sequencing was by immunoSEQ multiplex PCR. The repertoire holds about 370,000 clones, with 89% as singletons. The TCR originated in a person between 18 and 65 years old who received the Ad26.COV2.S COVID-19 vaccine or a placebo. The sequencing here drew on peripheral blood, taken in a trial of Ad26.COV2.S vaccine versus placebo. The V gene is TRBV11-3, the J gene TRBJ2-2; 9 bases are shared with TRBD2. CDR3 coding DNA: TGTGCCAGCAGCCCCTATGGGGCGGGAGGGGCCGGGGAGCTGTTTTTT. Protein sequence: CASSPYGAGGAGELFF.